These T cell receptor beta chains were read from a single sample in a study of shared clonotypes between healthy human individuals. Here immunoSEQ multiplex PCR was the method, and the copy in TCRdb shows in-frame clones only, minus some. Among about 1.1 million clones listed, approximately 80% were seen once. Sequences were obtained from memory CD4+ T cells from PBMCs. These receptors originate from a young man in good health. Some clones in this sample may be carry-over from other donors' samples. Each CDR3 is given with its conserved first and last residue. D genes are given only for firm matches. For some rows the clone size is stated as once, few or many, or as a class when expanded; others skip it.

V gene	J gene	D gene	clone size	CDR3 protein	CDR3 DNA
TRBV6-6	TRBJ1-1	TRBD1	.	CASRLDGTGRAAFF	TGTGCCAGCAGGCTAGACGGGACAGGGCGGGCGGCTTTCTTT
TRBV6-1	TRBJ2-5	.	.	CASSENSGPRETQYF	TGTGCCAGCAGTGAAAATTCGGGCCCGAGAGAGACCCAGTACTTC
TRBV6-1	TRBJ1-1	.	.	CASRTHSQDLAFF	TGTGCCAGCAGGACTCATTCCCAGGATTTGGCTTTCTTT
TRBV2	TRBJ2-2	.	.	CASTYRVPGELFF	TGTGCCAGCACCTACAGGGTACCCGGGGAGCTGTTTTTT
TRBV6-6	TRBJ2-1	TRBD2	.	CASSPGGRNEQFF	TGTGCCAGCAGTCCGGGGGGGAGGAATGAGCAGTTCTTC
TRBV6-7	TRBJ2-7	TRBD2	.	CASSPGVAGVTNYEQYF	TGTGCCAGCAGTCCGGGGGTAGCGGGAGTTACGAACTACGAGCAGTACTTC
TRBV5-1	TRBJ2-2	.	few	CASSRLQSGNGELFF	TGCGCCAGCAGCCGATTACAAAGCGGAAACGGGGAGCTGTTTTTT
TRBV5-1	TRBJ2-7	.	.	CASSLGATTGYEQYF	TGCGCCAGCAGCTTGGGTGCCACCACGGGGTACGAGCAGTACTTC
TRBV5-5	TRBJ2-7	.	.	CASSLASAPSSYEQYF	TGTGCCAGCAGCTTGGCCTCGGCACCGAGCTCCTACGAGCAGTACTTC
TRBV5-6	TRBJ1-1	TRBD1	few	CASSRGQGNTEAFF	TGTGCCAGCAGCAGGGGACAGGGGAACACTGAAGCTTTCTTT
TRBV11-3	TRBJ1-1	TRBD1	.	CASSPQGATTEAFF	TGTGCCAGCAGTCCACAGGGGGCGACCACTGAAGCTTTCTTT
TRBV2	TRBJ2-3	TRBD1	.	CASSEQGASTDTQYF	TGTGCCAGCAGTGAACAGGGGGCTAGCACAGATACGCAGTATTTT
TRBV7-2	TRBJ1-1	.	.	CASSLAGTTNTEAFF	TGTGCCAGCAGCTTAGCCGGGACAACGAACACTGAAGCTTTCTTT
TRBV29-1	TRBJ2-7	.	once	CSASQHYEQYF	TGCAGCGCCTCGCAGCACTACGAGCAGTACTTC
TRBV6-5	TRBJ2-3	TRBD2	.	CASSYYASGPTDTQYF	TGTGCCAGCAGTTACTACGCTAGCGGGCCCACAGATACGCAGTATTTT
TRBV7-2	TRBJ2-7	.	.	CASSLAFLGQQYF	TGTGCCAGCAGCTTAGCGTTCTTGGGACAGCAGTACTTC
TRBV6-1	TRBJ2-3	TRBD2	.	CASSEAPSGGTDTQYF	TGTGCCAGCAGTGAAGCCCCTAGCGGCGGCACAGATACGCAGTATTTT
TRBV5-4	TRBJ2-1	.	.	CASSPAADGVNEQFF	TGTGCCAGCAGCCCAGCGGCAGACGGGGTGAATGAGCAGTTCTTC
TRBV7-7	TRBJ2-7	TRBD2	few	CASSLEAGVGYEQYF	TGTGCCAGCAGCTTAGAGGCGGGGGTCGGCTACGAGCAGTACTTC
TRBV29-1	TRBJ2-7	.	.	CSVTVGKTSRPYEQYF	TGCAGCGTCACCGTCGGTAAGACCAGCCGACCCTACGAGCAGTACTTC
TRBV9	TRBJ2-1	TRBD2	.	CASGGSGIYNEQFF	TGTGCCAGCGGTGGTAGCGGGATTTACAATGAGCAGTTCTTC
TRBV10-3	TRBJ2-2	TRBD1	.	CAIGPPWGQGAGELFF	TGTGCCATCGGCCCCCCATGGGGACAGGGGGCCGGGGAGCTGTTTTTT
TRBV7-2	TRBJ1-2	.	once	CASSLRGARDGYTF	TGTGCCAGCAGCTTAAGAGGGGCTAGGGATGGCTACACCTTC
TRBV5-1	TRBJ2-5	TRBD1	.	CASSFGTGGDQETQYF	TGCGCCAGCAGCTTCGGGACAGGTGGAGACCAAGAGACCCAGTACTTC
TRBV19	TRBJ2-7	.	.	CASSISARTYEQYF	TGTGCCAGTAGTATCTCGGCGAGGACCTACGAGCAGTACTTC
TRBV7-2	TRBJ2-2	.	.	CASSLQAVVVTGELFF	TGTGCCAGCAGCTTACAGGCAGTGGTGGTTACCGGGGAGCTGTTTTTT
TRBV5-1	TRBJ1-4	TRBD1	.	CASSLMTGANEKLFF	TGCGCCAGCAGCTTGATGACAGGGGCCAACGAAAAACTGTTTTTT
TRBV5-1	TRBJ2-1	.	.	CASSLIVDSNEQFF	TGCGCCAGCAGCTTAATTGTAGACTCCAATGAGCAGTTCTTC
TRBV4-3	TRBJ2-5	.	.	CASSPRPGETQYF	TGCGCCAGCAGCCCTCGGCCGGGGGAGACCCAGTACTTC
TRBV5-1	TRBJ2-1	TRBD2	.	CASSLAPGLESGEQFF	TGCGCCAGCAGCTTGGCCCCAGGACTAGAGTCCGGTGAGCAGTTCTTC
TRBV6-1	TRBJ1-1	.	.	CASSEAPGRTMAFF	TGTGCCAGCAGTGAAGCTCCGGGACGGACTATGGCTTTCTTT
TRBV7-8	TRBJ2-1	.	.	CASSLDQAVEQFF	TGTGCCAGCAGCTTAGACCAGGCCGTTGAGCAGTTCTTC
TRBV15	TRBJ2-3	TRBD2	.	CATSRAGLAATDTQYF	TGTGCCACCAGCAGAGCCGGACTAGCGGCTACAGATACGCAGTATTTT
TRBV5-4	TRBJ2-7	.	.	CASSSGSASSYEQYF	TGTGCCAGCAGCTCCGGGTCGGCAAGCTCCTACGAGCAGTACTTC
TRBV9	TRBJ2-1	.	.	CASSVGSDPNEQFF	TGTGCCAGCAGCGTGGGGTCGGACCCCAATGAGCAGTTCTTC
TRBV7-9	TRBJ2-7	.	.	CASSPRRDSYEQYF	TGTGCCAGCAGCCCACGCCGGGACTCCTACGAGCAGTACTTC
TRBV5-1	TRBJ1-4	TRBD1	.	CASSVTGAEKLFF	TGCGCCAGCAGCGTCACAGGGGCGGAAAAACTGTTTTTT
TRBV30	TRBJ1-6	.	.	CAWRRRGNSPLHF	TGTGCCTGGAGGAGAAGAGGGAATTCACCCCTCCACTTT
TRBV5-1	TRBJ2-1	TRBD2	.	CASSPPSGTADNEQFF	TGCGCCAGCAGCCCACCTAGCGGAACCGCGGACAATGAGCAGTTCTTC
TRBV5-1	TRBJ1-4	.	.	CASSAGVANEKLFF	TGCGCCAGCAGCGCAGGGGTGGCTAATGAAAAACTGTTTTTT
TRBV7-2	TRBJ2-2	TRBD2	.	CASSSQLAGVNTGELFF	TGTGCCAGCAGCTCCCAACTAGCGGGAGTGAACACCGGGGAGCTGTTTTTT
TRBV27	TRBJ2-2	TRBD2	.	CASSQLALANTGELFF	TGTGCCAGCAGTCAACTAGCGCTGGCGAACACCGGGGAGCTGTTTTTT
TRBV30	TRBJ1-1	.	few	CAWTRSTGNTEAFF	TGTGCCTGGACTCGTTCGACAGGGAACACTGAAGCTTTCTTT
TRBV2	TRBJ2-3	.	once	CASSPAGTDTQYF	TGTGCCAGCAGCCCGGCGGGGACAGATACGCAGTATTTT
TRBV27	TRBJ1-1	TRBD1	.	CASRLATGAGAWRNTEAFF	TGTGCCAGCAGGCTAGCCACAGGGGCGGGGGCTTGGAGGAACACTGAAGCTTTCTTT
TRBV18	TRBJ2-2	TRBD2	.	CASSPKTSGSTGELFF	TGTGCCAGCTCACCTAAGACTAGCGGCAGCACCGGGGAGCTGTTTTTT
TRBV7-2	TRBJ1-5	.	.	CASSPGYQPQHF	TGTGCCAGCAGCCCGGGCTATCAGCCCCAGCATTTT
TRBV5-1	TRBJ2-3	TRBD1	.	CASSLLTGGVGDTQYF	TGCGCCAGCAGCCTGTTAACAGGGGGCGTTGGAGATACGCAGTATTTT
TRBV5-1	TRBJ2-3	TRBD2	.	CASSLSGSTDTQYF	TGCGCCAGCAGCTTGAGCGGGAGTACAGATACGCAGTATTTT
TRBV5-1	TRBJ1-3	TRBD1	.	CASSLGQGKPGNTIYF	TGCGCCAGCAGCTTGGGACAGGGGAAACCTGGAAACACCATATATTTT
TRBV2	TRBJ2-7	TRBD1	once	CASFRDRSSYEQYF	TGTGCCAGTTTCCGGGACAGGTCCTCCTACGAGCAGTACTTC